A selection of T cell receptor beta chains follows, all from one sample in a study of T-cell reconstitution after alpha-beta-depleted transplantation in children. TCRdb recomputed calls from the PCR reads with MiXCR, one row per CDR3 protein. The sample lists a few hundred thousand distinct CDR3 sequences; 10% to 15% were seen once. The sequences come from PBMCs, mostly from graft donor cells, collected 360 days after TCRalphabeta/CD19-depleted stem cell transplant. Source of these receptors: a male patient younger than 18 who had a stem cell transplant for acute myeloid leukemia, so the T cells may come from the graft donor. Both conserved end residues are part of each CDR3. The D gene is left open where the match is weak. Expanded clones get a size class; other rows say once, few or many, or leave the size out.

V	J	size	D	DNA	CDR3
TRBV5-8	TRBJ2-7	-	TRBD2	TGTGCCAGCAGCTTGGACCTAGCGGGAGGGAGGAACGAGCAGTACTTC	CASSLDLAGGRNEQYF
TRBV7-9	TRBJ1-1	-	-	TGTGCCAGCAGCCCGTACGGGGGGGTGAACACTGAAGCTTTCTTT	CASSPYGGVNTEAFF
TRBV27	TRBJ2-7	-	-	TGTGCCAGCAGTTTGGGTCGAGTCCACTACGAGCAGTACTTC	CASSLGRVHYEQYF
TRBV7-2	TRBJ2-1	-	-	TGTGCCAGCAGCTTGGTTAGCGTGGGCTCCTACAATGAGCAGTTCTTC	CASSLVSVGSYNEQFF
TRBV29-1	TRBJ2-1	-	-	TGCAGCGGGGGGGGCGGGGCGGGACCTGAGCAGTTCTTC	CSGGGGAGPEQFF
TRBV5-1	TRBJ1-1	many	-	TGCGCCAGCAGCTTCCCCCCCTCTCAGGCAGCCCCGAACACTGAAGCTTTCTTT	CASSFPPSQAAPNTEAFF
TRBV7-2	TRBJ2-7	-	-	TGTGCCAGCAGCTGGGACTCACCGGGGGAGCAGTACTTC	CASSWDSPGEQYF
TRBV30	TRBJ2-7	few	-	TGTGCCTGCAGCTCGGCGTCCGTCCGCGAGCAGTACTTC	CACSSASVREQYF
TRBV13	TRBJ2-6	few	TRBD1	TGTGCCAGCAGCTCCTCCAATCCGACAGGGCCAAACAAGGGGGCCAACGTCCTGACTTTC	CASSSSNPTGPNKGANVLTF
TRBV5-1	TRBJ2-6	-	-	TGCGCCAGCGGACGAACAGTCTTCTCTGGGGCCAACGTCCTGACTTTC	CASGRTVFSGANVLTF
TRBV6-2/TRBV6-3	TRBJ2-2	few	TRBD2	TGTGCCAGCACCTCTCCGGGACTAGCGGCCGGGGAGCTGTTTTTT	CASTSPGLAAGELFF
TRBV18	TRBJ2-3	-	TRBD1	TGTGCCAGCTCACCACTACAGGACAGGTTCACAGATACGCAGTATTTT	CASSPLQDRFTDTQYF
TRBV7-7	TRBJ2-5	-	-	TGTGCTAGCAGCTTCTTGGGGATGGTTGAGACCCAGTACTTC	CASSFLGMVETQYF
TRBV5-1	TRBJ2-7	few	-	TGCGCCAGCAGCTTGGATACCGGGACAATTTCCTACGAGCAGTACTTC	CASSLDTGTISYEQYF
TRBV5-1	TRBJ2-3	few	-	TGCGCCAGCAGCTTGGCCCGGACGATTAGCACAGATACGCAGTATTTT	CASSLARTISTDTQYF
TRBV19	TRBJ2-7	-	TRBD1	TGTGCCAGTAGTATGGGACAGGGGGCCTACGAGCAGTACTTC	CASSMGQGAYEQYF
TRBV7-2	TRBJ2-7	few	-	TGTGCCAGCAGCCGGCGGTCTGACAGGTACTACGAGCAGTACTTC	CASSRRSDRYYEQYF
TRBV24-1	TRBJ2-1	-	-	TGTGCCACCAGTGATTTGCGCGGAGGGAAGGACCATGAGCAGTTCTTC	CATSDLRGGKDHEQFF
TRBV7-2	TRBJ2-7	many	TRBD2	TGTGCCAGCAGCTTAGGGGCTAGCGGCCTTGGCGAGCAGTACTTC	CASSLGASGLGEQYF
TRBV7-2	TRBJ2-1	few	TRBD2	TGTGCCAGCATGTTCGGCCGGACTAGCGGGAGTAATGAGCAGTTCTTC	CASMFGRTSGSNEQFF
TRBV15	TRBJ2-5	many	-	TGTGCCACCAGCAGGGACGCTTGGAAGACCCAGTACTTC	CATSRDAWKTQYF
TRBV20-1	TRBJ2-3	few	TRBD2	TGCAGTGCCACCTTGACTAGCGACAGCACAGATACGCAGTATTTT	CSATLTSDSTDTQYF
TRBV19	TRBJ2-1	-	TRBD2	TGTGCCAGTCGGCCCGGGGGGTCGAATGAGCAGTTCTTC	CASRPGGSNEQFF
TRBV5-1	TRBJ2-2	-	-	TGCGCCACCACATGGTCGAACACCGGGGAGCTGTTTTTT	CATTWSNTGELFF
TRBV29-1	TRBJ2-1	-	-	TGCAGCGTTGAGGGACTCCCGGGGAATGAGCAGTTCTTC	CSVEGLPGNEQFF
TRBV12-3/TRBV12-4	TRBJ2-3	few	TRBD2	TGTGCCAGCAGTCTGACTAGCGGGAGGGCCTTGACAGATACGCAGTATTTT	CASSLTSGRALTDTQYF
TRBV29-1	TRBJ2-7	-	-	TGCAGCGTCTACCGGGACGGGACCTACGAGCAGTACTTC	CSVYRDGTYEQYF
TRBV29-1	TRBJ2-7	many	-	TGCAGCGTTTCGTCCTTCTCCTACGAGCAGTACTTC	CSVSSFSYEQYF
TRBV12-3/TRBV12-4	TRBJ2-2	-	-	TGTGCCAGCAGTCCCCACCGAAGCCTAAGCGGGACCGGGGAGCTGTTTTTT	CASSPHRSLSGTGELFF
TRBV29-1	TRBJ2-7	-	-	TGCAGCGCCGGTTTCGGGCAGGGTGCCTACGAGCAGTACTTC	CSAGFGQGAYEQYF
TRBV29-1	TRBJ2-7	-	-	TGCAGCGTTGAAGCACAGCCTTACGAGCAGTACTTC	CSVEAQPYEQYF
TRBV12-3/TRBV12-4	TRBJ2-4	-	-	TGTGCCAGCAGCCCCTACAGTGCCAAAAACATTCAGTACTTC	CASSPYSAKNIQYF
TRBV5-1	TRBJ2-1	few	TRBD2	TGCGCCAGCAGCCTAGGACTAGCGCCCCCCATCAATGAGCAGTTCTTC	CASSLGLAPPINEQFF
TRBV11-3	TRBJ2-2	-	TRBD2	TGTGCCAGTAAAGAGCCGCGGGGGACCGGGGAGCTGTTTTTT	CASKEPRGTGELFF
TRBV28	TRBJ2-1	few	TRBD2	TGTGCCAGCAGTTTGACGTTAGCGGGGGCTCCCGAGCAGTTCTTC	CASSLTLAGAPEQFF
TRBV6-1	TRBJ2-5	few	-	TGTGCCAGCAGTGTGGGGGGCTCTGGGACCCAGTACTTC	CASSVGGSGTQYF
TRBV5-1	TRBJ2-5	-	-	TGCGCCAGCAGCAAGGGGTTGTTAGAGACCCAGTACTTC	CASSKGLLETQYF
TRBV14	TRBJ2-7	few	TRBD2	TGTGCCAGCAGCCAAGAACTGCTAGCGGGCTCCTACGAGCAGTACTTC	CASSQELLAGSYEQYF
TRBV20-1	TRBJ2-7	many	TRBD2	TGCAGTGCCGTAGCCCCAGCGGGAGGGCCGTACGAGCAGTACTTC	CSAVAPAGGPYEQYF
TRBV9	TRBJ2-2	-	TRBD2	TGTGCCAGCAGGTCCTCGGGAGGGGTCACCGGGGAGCTGTTTTTT	CASRSSGGVTGELFF
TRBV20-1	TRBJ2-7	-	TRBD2	TGCAGTGCTAGAGAGCTAGCGGGTAGCTCCTACGAGCAGTACTTC	CSARELAGSSYEQYF
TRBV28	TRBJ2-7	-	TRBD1	TGTGCCAGCAGTTTACCGGACAGGAGGAGCTCCTACGAGCAGTACTTC	CASSLPDRRSSYEQYF
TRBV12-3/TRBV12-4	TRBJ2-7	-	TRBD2	TGTGCCAGCAGCCCCGTAGCGGGAGCTCGTGAGCAGTACTTC	CASSPVAGAREQYF
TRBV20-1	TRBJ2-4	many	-	TGCAGTGCCACGGACAGACTAATAGCCAAAAACATTCAGTACTTC	CSATDRLIAKNIQYF
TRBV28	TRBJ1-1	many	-	TGTGCCAGCACAGGGATCATGAACACTGAAGCTTTCTTT	CASTGIMNTEAFF
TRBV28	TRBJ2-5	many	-	TGTGCCAGCACCGTAAACTGGGAGACCCAGTACTTC	CASTVNWETQYF
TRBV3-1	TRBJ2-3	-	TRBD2	TGTGCCAGCAGCCATAACCTACGGCTAGCGGGAGACAGCACAGATACGCAGTATTTT	CASSHNLRLAGDSTDTQYF